The following is a TCR beta chain sequence with its context. These data originate in a study of blood T cell repertoires in COVID-19. Study at large: Samples of COVID-19 (acute and convalescent) were obtained from the United States, Italy and Spain.

The CDR3 is made up of 16 amino acids. Germline V gene lookup returns CDR1 SGHTA and CDR2 FQGNSA. Between the trimmed V and J ends, which lost 3 bases and 6 bases, there was a span of 18 bases. In the study's own analysis: Quantification of nucleated cells was approximated via reference gene primer amplification. Only in-frame clones appear in the TCRdb table, and some are missing; sequencing was by immunoSEQ multiplex PCR. D and trimming were read from the DNA, whereas the V and J calls and clone size are those reported in that table. Found here are approximately 170,000 clones, around 82% of them singletons; the top ten hold around 10%.

The chain links TRBV7-2 to TRBJ1-5; perhaps TRBD1 as D (5 bases). Material for sequencing was peripheral blood. The sequence was collected from a man in his sixties with active or convalescent COVID-19. The CDR3 protein is CASSFGGDRRVQPQHF. The CDR3 bases are TGTGCCAGCAGCTTTGGAGGGGACCGCCGCGTTCAGCCCCAGCATTTT. The variable domain in full, completed from reference TRBV7-2 and TRBJ1-5, reads GAGVSQSPSNKVTEKGKDVELRCDPISGHTALYWYRQSLGQGLEFLIYFQGNSAPDKSGLPSDRFSAERTGGSVSTLTIQRTQQEDSAVYLCASSFGGDRRVQPQHFGDGTRLSIL.